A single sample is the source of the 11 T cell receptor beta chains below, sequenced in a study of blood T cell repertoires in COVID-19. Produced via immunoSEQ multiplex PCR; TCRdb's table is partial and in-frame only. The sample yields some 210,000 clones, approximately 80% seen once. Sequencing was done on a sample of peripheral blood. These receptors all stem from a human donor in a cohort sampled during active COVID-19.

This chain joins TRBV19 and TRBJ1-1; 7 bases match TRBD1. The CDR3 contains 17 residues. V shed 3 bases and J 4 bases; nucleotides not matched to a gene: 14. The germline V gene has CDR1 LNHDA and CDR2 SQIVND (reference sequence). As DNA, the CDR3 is TGTGCCAGTAGTATGTTTGTCACAGGGGTTTCGAGCACTGAAGCTTTCTTT. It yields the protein CASSMFVTGVSSTEAFF.

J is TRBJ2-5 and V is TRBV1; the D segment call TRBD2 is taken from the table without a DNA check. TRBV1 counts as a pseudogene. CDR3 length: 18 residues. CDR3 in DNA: TGCACCAGCAGCCAAGATACGGGTAGCGGGGGGGTTGGAGAGACCCAGTACTTC. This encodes CTSSQDTGSGGVGETQYF.

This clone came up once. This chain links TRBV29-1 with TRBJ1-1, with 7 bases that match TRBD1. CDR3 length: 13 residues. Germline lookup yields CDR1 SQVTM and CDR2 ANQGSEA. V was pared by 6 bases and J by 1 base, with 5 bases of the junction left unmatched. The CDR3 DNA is TGCAGCGTCAGGGACAGCTGGAACACTGAAGCTTTCTTT. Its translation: CSVRDSWNTEAFF.

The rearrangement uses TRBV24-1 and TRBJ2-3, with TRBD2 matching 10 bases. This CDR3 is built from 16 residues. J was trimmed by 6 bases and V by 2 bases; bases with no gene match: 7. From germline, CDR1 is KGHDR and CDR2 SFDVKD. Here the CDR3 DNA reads TGTGCCACCAGTGATTCTAGCGGGAGCCCGTGGGATACGCAGTATTTT. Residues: CATSDSSGSPWDTQYF.

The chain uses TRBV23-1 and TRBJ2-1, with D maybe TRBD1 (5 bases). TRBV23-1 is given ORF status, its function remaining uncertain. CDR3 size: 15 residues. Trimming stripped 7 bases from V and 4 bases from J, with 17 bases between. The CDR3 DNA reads TGCGCCAGCATACCGCGAAGGACACAGTACAATGAGCAGTTCTTC. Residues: CASIPRRTQYNEQFF.

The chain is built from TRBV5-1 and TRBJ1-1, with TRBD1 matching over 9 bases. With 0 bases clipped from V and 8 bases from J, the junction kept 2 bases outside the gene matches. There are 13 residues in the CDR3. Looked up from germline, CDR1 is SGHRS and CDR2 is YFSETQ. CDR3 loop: CASSLVGQGEAFF. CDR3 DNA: TGCGCCAGCAGCTTGGTAGGACAGGGGGAAGCTTTCTTT.

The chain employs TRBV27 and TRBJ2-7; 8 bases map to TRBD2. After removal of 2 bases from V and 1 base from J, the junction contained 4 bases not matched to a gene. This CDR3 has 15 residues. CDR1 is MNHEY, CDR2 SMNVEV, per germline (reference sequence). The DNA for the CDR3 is TGTGCCAGCAGTTTACGCGGGAGGCCTTCCTACGAGCAGTACTTC. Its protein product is CASSLRGRPSYEQYF.

The CDR3 DNA reads TGTGCCAGCAGCCGCGGACTAGCGGGAGTAGGGGAGCTGTTTTTT. Translation: CASSRGLAGVGELFF. This chain joins TRBV6-6 and TRBJ2-2; 13 positions match TRBD2. V lost 6 bases to trimming and J lost 8 bases; unmatched junction nucleotides: 6. Germline lookup yields CDR1 MNHNY and CDR2 SVGAGI (reference sequence). The CDR3 length is 15 residues.

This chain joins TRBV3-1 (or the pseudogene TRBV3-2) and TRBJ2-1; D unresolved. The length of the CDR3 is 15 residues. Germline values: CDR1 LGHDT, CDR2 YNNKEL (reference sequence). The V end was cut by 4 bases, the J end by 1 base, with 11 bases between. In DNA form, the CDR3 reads TGTGCCAGCAGCCCCCACAGTCTGTCCTACAATGAGCAGTTCTTC. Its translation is CASSPHSLSYNEQFF.

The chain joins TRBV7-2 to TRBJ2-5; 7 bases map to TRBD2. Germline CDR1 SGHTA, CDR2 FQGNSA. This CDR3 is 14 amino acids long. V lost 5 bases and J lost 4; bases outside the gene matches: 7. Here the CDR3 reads CASSPLAALETQYF. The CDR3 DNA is TGTGCCAGCAGCCCCCTAGCGGCCCTAGAGACCCAGTACTTC.

DNA for the CDR3: TGTGCCAGCAGTTTATTAGGTTTTGGTGGAGCGGCCTGGGGCACAGATACGCAGTATTTT. This translates into CASSLLGFGGAAWGTDTQYF. The chain carries TRBV27 and TRBJ2-3, with a tentative D call TRBD2 (5 bases). The V gene lost 1 base and the J gene lost 1 base, with 24 bases spanning the gap. Per the germline V gene, CDR1 is MNHEY and CDR2 is SMNVEV (reference sequence). There are 20 residues in the CDR3.